This TCR beta chain is from a study of cytomegalovirus exposure and HLA in healthy donors. Study results and limitations: A previous analysis found most TCR beta V segments productive roughly 87% or roughly 30% of the time.

The PCR used 60 Vbeta and 13 Jbeta primers. TCRdb's copy holds only in-frame clones and misses some; the assay was immunoSEQ multiplex PCR. This sample has 150,000 to 200,000 clones, with about four fifths found just once. Concerning this clone: Its antigen remains unknown.

Trimming took off 0 bases at V and 9 bases at J, with 18 bases between the two ends. The CDR3 contains 16 residues. Germline CDR1 reads SGHAT; CDR2 reads FQNNGV. The chain recombines TRBV11-2 with TRBJ2-1; D perhaps matches TRBD1 (6 bases). The TCR originated in a woman younger than 30 in good health and CMV-seronegative. Source material: PBMCs. The CDR3, as DNA: TGTGCCAGCAGCTTAGAGAACAGGGAAGGGCGTGGTGAGCAGTTCTTC. Its translation: CASSLENREGRGEQFF.